The 23 T cell receptor beta chains below come from one sample, sequenced in a study of blood T cell repertoires in COVID-19. The data were produced by immunoSEQ multiplex PCR, yet TCRdb's version contains in-frame clones alone and is incomplete. The profile shows about 110,000 clones, over 65% of them singletons. The specimen was peripheral blood. These receptors were collected from a man aged 80 or over with COVID-19, enrolled during active disease.

This clone showed up just a few times. This sequence joins TRBV24-1 and TRBJ2-2; 9 nucleotides align to TRBD1. This CDR3 contains 16 residues. The J segment lost 5 bases and the V segment lost 4 bases, leaving 7 bases of the junction unmatched. CDR1 is KGHDR and CDR2 is SFDVKD in the germline V gene. The CDR3 spells CATSDPGTGFTGELFF. The CDR3 nucleotides are TGTGCCACCAGTGACCCCGGGACAGGGTTTACCGGGGAGCTGTTTTTT.

This clone was found a few times. An end of the junction does not agree with germline; a read error may underlie this. The V gene is TRBV7-9, the J gene TRBJ2-3, with TRBD2 matching 9 bases. The CDR3 contains 16 residues. Germline V CDR1 and CDR2: SEHNR, FQNEAQ (reference sequence). The DNA for the CDR3 is TGTGCCAGCACCTTAAGGCGGGAGGGAAGCACAGATACGCAGTATTTT. It yields the protein CASTLRREGSTDTQYF.

The chain combines TRBV5-1 with TRBJ2-1, with a weak D call TRBD2 (7 bases). The CDR3 consists of 16 residues. The germline CDR1 and CDR2 sequences are SGHRS and YFSETQ. V was clipped by 0 bases and J by 0 bases, with 10 bases between them. CDR3 loop: CASSLGRGLSYNEQFF. CDR3 sequence (DNA): TGCGCCAGCAGCTTGGGGCGGGGGCTCTCCTACAATGAGCAGTTCTTC.

The chain couples TRBV18 to TRBJ2-3; 12 bases fit TRBD2. The germline V gene encodes CDR1 KGHSH and CDR2 LQKENI. This CDR3 has 14 amino acids. Unmatched junction bases numbered 0, after V lost 2 bases and J lost 6 bases. This CDR3 is CASSPGTSGDTQYF. CDR3 in DNA: TGTGCCAGCTCACCAGGGACTAGCGGGGATACGCAGTATTTT. The full variable domain, rest sourced from reference TRBV18 and TRBJ2-3, is NAGVMQNPRHLVRRRGQEARLRCSPMKGHSHVYWYRQLPEEGLKFMVYLQKENIIDESGMPKERFSAEFPKEGPSILRIQQVVRGDSAAYFCASSPGTSGDTQYFGPGTRLTVL.

The chain uses TRBV5-6 and TRBJ2-7; 12 nucleotides match TRBD1. The junction had 4 bases not matched to a gene; V was cut back by 3 bases and J by 6 bases. Germline V gene data show CDR1 as SGHDT and CDR2 as YYEEEE. The CDR3 runs to 14 residues. The CDR3 bases are TGTGCCAGCAGCTGGGGACAGGGGGCGAGCGAGCAGTACTTC. Its protein product is CASSWGQGASEQYF.

This CDR3 reads CASSFTQGARNTIYF. In nucleotides, the CDR3 is TGCGCCAGCAGCTTTACTCAGGGGGCCAGAAACACCATATATTTT. This sequence joins TRBV5-1 and TRBJ1-3; 8 bases fit TRBD1. CDR1 SGHRS and CDR2 YFSETQ come from the germline V gene. The CDR3 is 15 amino acids. V trimming: 2 bases; J trimming: 5 bases; junction bases outside the gene matches: 6.

The chain recombines TRBV2 with TRBJ2-5; a possible D gene is TRBD1 (5 bases). Between the trimmed V and J ends, which lost 3 bases and 5 bases, there was a span of 19 bases. This CDR3 comprises 16 residues. From germline, CDR1 is SNHLY and CDR2 FYNNEI. The CDR3 DNA reads TGTGCCAGCAGTGACCAAGGGGCCCGTCTTCAGGAGACCCAGTACTTC. It is translated as CASSDQGARLQETQYF. The variable domain in full, completed from reference TRBV2 and TRBJ2-5, reads EPEVTQTPSHQVTQMGQEVILRCVPISNHLYFYWYRQILGQKVEFLVSFYNNEISEKSEIFDDQFSVERPDGSNFTLKIRSTKLEDSAMYFCASSDQGARLQETQYFGPGTRLLVL.

The rearrangement joins TRBV25-1 to TRBJ1-1; no firm D call. V was pared by 4 bases and J by 1 base, with 13 bases between. The CDR3 runs 15 residues. The germline gives CDR1 MGHDK, CDR2 SYGVNS. This chain's CDR3 is CASSAYGLRNTEAFF. The CDR3 nucleotides are TGTGCCAGCAGTGCTTATGGACTGAGGAACACTGAAGCTTTCTTT.

The chain couples TRBV5-1 to TRBJ2-1; 8 positions match TRBD1. This CDR3 comprises 18 residues. Germline V gene data show CDR1 as SGHRS and CDR2 as YFSETQ. Unmatched junction bases numbered 14, after V lost 3 bases and J lost 3 bases. DNA for the CDR3: TGCGCCAGCAGCTACCCCGATACGGCCGGGACAGGCTACAATGAGCAGTTCTTC. Protein sequence: CASSYPDTAGTGYNEQFF. Based on the CDR3 plus reference TRBV5-1 and TRBJ2-1, the full variable domain is KAGVTQTPRYLIKTRGQQVTLSCSPISGHRSVSWYQQTPGQGLQFLFEYFSETQRNKGNFPGRFSGRQFSNSRSEMNVSTLELGDSALYLCASSYPDTAGTGYNEQFFGPGTRLTVL.

The chain employs TRBV28 and TRBJ2-7, with TRBD2 matching 11 bases. Germline V gives CDR1 MDHEN, CDR2 SYDVKM. The V and J ends lost 5 bases and 5 bases, in that order; junction bases with no gene match: 11. This CDR3 comprises 16 residues. Here the CDR3 DNA reads TGTGCCAGCAGTCCACCTACTAGCGGGAGTAGTAACGAGCAGTACTTC. Its translation is CASSPPTSGSSNEQYF.

The DNA of the CDR3 is TGTGCCAGCAGACAAGAAGGCACAGATACGCAGTATTTT. Its protein is CASRQEGTDTQYF. V usage is TRBV11-2 and J usage is TRBJ2-3; D gene unclear. V shed 6 bases and J shed 1 base, with 8 bases lying between them. Per the germline V gene, CDR1 is SGHAT and CDR2 is FQNNGV. There are 13 residues in the CDR3. Full variable domain (rest looked up from reference TRBV11-2 and TRBJ2-3): EAGVAQSPRYKIIEKRQSVAFWCNPISGHATLYWYQQILGQGPKLLIQFQNNGVVDDSQLPKDRFSAERLKGVDSTLKIQPAKLEDSAVYLCASRQEGTDTQYFGPGTRLTVL.

The chain couples TRBV5-1 to TRBJ2-3, with TRBD1 identical over 9 bases. CDR1 and CDR2 (germline): SGHRS, YFSETQ. J gave up 6 bases and V 0 bases, and 14 bases lay outside the gene matches. The CDR3 covers 18 residues. The CDR3 reads CASSLDGRTGAAEDTQYF. CDR3 in DNA: TGCGCCAGCAGCTTGGACGGAAGGACAGGGGCCGCCGAGGATACGCAGTATTTT.

CDR3 in DNA: TGTGCCAGCAGCTCTTTCCCCGGGAGGGCCAGCACCGGGGAGCTGTTTTTT. Translating gives CASSSFPGRASTGELFF. This chain connects TRBV5-4 to TRBJ2-2, with 8 nucleotides matching TRBD2. The V gene end was trimmed by 3 bases and the J gene end by 4 bases; junction bases not matched to a gene: 11. The germline CDR1 and CDR2 sequences are SGHNT and YYREEE (reference sequence). The CDR3 totals 17 residues.

The rearrangement joins TRBV19 to TRBJ1-2; a possible D gene is TRBD1 (5 bases). V was trimmed by 5 bases and J by 4 bases, leaving 17 bases between them. Per germline, CDR1 LNHDA and CDR2 SQIVND (reference sequence). The CDR3 contains 15 residues. CDR3: CASSYQRTGFYGYTF. CDR3 DNA: TGTGCCAGTAGTTACCAGAGAACAGGCTTCTATGGCTACACCTTC.

The rearrangement uses TRBV11-1 and TRBJ1-4; 7 positions agree with TRBD1. Germline CDR1 and CDR2: SGHAT and FQDESV (reference sequence). The CDR3 is 16 residues long. Trimming cost V 2 bases and J 0 bases; bases outside gene matches: 3. Here the CDR3 reads CASSLYRGATNEKLFF. CDR3 nucleotide sequence: TGTGCCAGCAGCTTATACAGGGGAGCAACTAATGAAAAACTGTTTTTT.

The V and J genes are TRBV18 and TRBJ2-3, with TRBD1 as a possible D gene (5 bases). The germline CDR1 and CDR2 sequences are KGHSH and LQKENI. The CDR3 runs 18 residues. The ends were cut back, 3 bases at V and 1 base at J, with 20 bases in the middle. The CDR3 protein is CASSPHPPDSYGTDTQYF. The CDR3 DNA is TGTGCCAGCTCACCCCACCCCCCTGACAGCTATGGCACAGATACGCAGTATTTT.

The rearrangement uses TRBV3-1 (or the pseudogene TRBV3-2) and TRBJ2-1, with D perhaps TRBD1 (5 bases). The V end was cut by 4 bases, the J end by 14 bases, with 21 bases between. The germline CDR1 and CDR2 sequences are LGHDT and YNNKEL (reference sequence). This CDR3 spans 14 amino acids. The CDR3 region is CASSLLGAQGKEFF. CDR3 bases: TGTGCCAGCAGCCTTTTAGGGGCTCAGGGAAAGGAGTTCTTC.

The chain recombines TRBV19 with TRBJ2-3, with TRBD1 matching 12 bases. In germline, CDR1 is LNHDA, CDR2 SQIVND (reference sequence). With 3 bases clipped from V and 1 base from J, the junction kept 5 bases outside the gene matches. The CDR3 runs to 17 residues. The chain's CDR3 is CASSMGQGAQGTDTQYF. The CDR3 DNA reads TGTGCCAGTAGTATGGGACAGGGGGCGCAGGGCACAGATACGCAGTATTTT.

The chain recombines TRBV28 with TRBJ2-1, with TRBD2 identical over 16 bases. This CDR3 contains 16 residues. Trimming cost V 4 bases and J 9 bases; bases outside gene matches: 6. Germline V lookup: CDR1 MDHEN, CDR2 SYDVKM. CDR3: CASSSGTSGRAAEQFF. As DNA, the CDR3 is TGTGCCAGCAGTTCCGGGACTAGCGGGAGGGCCGCTGAGCAGTTCTTC.

The CDR3 coding sequence is TGTGCCAGCAGCGGGACTCCCTGGGATGGCTACACCTTC. Amino acids: CASSGTPWDGYTF. The chain employs TRBV6-5 and TRBJ1-2, with D tentatively TRBD1 (5 bases). From germline, CDR1 is MNHEY and CDR2 SVGAGI. Trimming took 6 bases from V and 6 from J, leaving 14 bases between them. This CDR3 region has 13 residues.

The chain links TRBV29-1 to TRBJ1-5; 7 bases align to TRBD1. Germline trimming cut 4 bases from V and 1 base from J; bases unmatched to any gene: 7. There are 15 residues in the CDR3. Germline V gene data show CDR1 as SQVTM and CDR2 as ANQGSEA. The CDR3 nucleotides read TGCAGCGTTGGGGACAGCGTTTCAAGCAATCAGCCCCAGCATTTT. It codes for CSVGDSVSSNQPQHF.

The chain uses TRBV4-2 and TRBJ2-7, with TRBD2 matching 14 bases. Germline V lookup: CDR1 LGHNA, CDR2 YNFKEQ. J lost 4 bases, V lost 0 bases, and 2 bases had no gene match. The CDR3 is 16 residues long. The CDR3 reads CASSQDGTSGGYEQYF. CDR3 bases: TGTGCCAGCAGCCAAGATGGGACTAGCGGGGGTTACGAGCAGTACTTC.

The chain is built from TRBV7-9 and TRBJ1-1, with D tentatively TRBD1 (5 bases). CDR3 length equals 14 residues. V shed 0 bases and J shed 0 bases, with 5 bases lying between them. Germline V gene lookup returns CDR1 SEHNR and CDR2 FQNEAQ (reference sequence). In DNA, the CDR3 is TGTGCCAGCAGCTTAGCAGGGGTGAACACTGAAGCTTTCTTT. Its protein product is CASSLAGVNTEAFF.